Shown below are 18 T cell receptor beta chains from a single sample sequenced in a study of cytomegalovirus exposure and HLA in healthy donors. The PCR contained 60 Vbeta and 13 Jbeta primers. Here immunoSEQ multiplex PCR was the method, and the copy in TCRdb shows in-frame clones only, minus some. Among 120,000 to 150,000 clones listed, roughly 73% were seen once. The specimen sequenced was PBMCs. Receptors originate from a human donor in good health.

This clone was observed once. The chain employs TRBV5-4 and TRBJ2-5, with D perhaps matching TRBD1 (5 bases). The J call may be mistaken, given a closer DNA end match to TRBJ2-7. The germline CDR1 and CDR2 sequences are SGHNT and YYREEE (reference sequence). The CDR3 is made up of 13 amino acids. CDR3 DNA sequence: TGTGCCAGCAGCTTGAAAGGGGATCTCGAGCAGTACTTC. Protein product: CASSLKGDLEQYF.

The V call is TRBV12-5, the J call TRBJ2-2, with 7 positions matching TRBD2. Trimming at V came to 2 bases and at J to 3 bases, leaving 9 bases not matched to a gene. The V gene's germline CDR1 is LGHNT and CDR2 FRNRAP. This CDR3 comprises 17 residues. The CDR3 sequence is CASGLTLTRGDTGELFF. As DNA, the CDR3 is TGTGCTAGTGGTTTGACCTTGACTCGGGGGGACACCGGGGAGCTGTTTTTT.

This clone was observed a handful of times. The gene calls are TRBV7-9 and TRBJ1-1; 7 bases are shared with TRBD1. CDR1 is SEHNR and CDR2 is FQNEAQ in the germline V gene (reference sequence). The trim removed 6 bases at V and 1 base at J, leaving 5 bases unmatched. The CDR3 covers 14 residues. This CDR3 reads CASSRDSWNTEAFF. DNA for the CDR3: TGTGCCAGCAGTCGGGACAGTTGGAACACTGAAGCTTTCTTT.

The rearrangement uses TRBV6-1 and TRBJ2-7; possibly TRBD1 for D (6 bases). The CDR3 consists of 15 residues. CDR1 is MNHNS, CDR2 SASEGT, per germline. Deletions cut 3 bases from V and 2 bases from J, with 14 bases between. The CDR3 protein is CASSERQGRPYEQYF. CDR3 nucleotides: TGTGCCAGCAGTGAGAGGCAGGGGCGACCCTACGAGCAGTACTTC.

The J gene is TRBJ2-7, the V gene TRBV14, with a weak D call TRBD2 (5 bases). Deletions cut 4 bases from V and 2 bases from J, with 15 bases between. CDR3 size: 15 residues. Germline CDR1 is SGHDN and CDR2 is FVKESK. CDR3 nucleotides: TGTGCCAGCAGCCCCCTCCTAGCTTCCACCTACGAGCAGTACTTC. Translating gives CASSPLLASTYEQYF. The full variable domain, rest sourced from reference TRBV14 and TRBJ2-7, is EAGVTQFPSHSVIEKGQTVTLRCDPISGHDNLYWYRRVMGKEIKFLLHFVKESKQDESGMPNNRFLAERTGGTYSTLKVQPAELEDSGVYFCASSPLLASTYEQYFGPGTRLTVT.

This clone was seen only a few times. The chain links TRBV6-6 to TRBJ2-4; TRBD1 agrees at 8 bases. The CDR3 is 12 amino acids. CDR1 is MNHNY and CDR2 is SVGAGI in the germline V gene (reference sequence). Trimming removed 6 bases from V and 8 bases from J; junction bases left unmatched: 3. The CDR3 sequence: CASSQGAHIQYF. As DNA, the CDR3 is TGTGCCAGCAGCCAGGGGGCACACATTCAGTACTTC.

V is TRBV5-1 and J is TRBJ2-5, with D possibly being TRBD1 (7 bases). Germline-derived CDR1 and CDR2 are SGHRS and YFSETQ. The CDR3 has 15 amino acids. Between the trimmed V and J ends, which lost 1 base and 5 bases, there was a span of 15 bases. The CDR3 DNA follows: TGCGCCAGCAGCTTGAAACTGACAGGGAGGGAGACCCAGTACTTC. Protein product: CASSLKLTGRETQYF.

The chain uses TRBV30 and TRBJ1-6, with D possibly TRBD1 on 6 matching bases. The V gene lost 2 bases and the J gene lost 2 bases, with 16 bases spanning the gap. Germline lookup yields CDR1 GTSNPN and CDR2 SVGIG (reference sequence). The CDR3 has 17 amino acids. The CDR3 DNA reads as TGTGCCTGGAGTTGGTCAGGGGCAGGTACCTATAATTCACCCCTCCACTTT. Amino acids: CAWSWSGAGTYNSPLHF.

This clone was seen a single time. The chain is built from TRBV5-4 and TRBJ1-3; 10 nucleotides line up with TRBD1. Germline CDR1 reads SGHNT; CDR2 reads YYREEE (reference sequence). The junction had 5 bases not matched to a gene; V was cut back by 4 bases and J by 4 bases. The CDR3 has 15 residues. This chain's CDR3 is CASSNRDRGGNTIYF. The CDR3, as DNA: TGTGCCAGCAGCAACCGGGACAGGGGAGGAAACACCATATATTTT.

CDR3 region: CATRTGGEKLFF. In DNA, the CDR3 is TGTGCCACCCGGACAGGGGGCGAAAAACTGTTTTTT. The rearrangement uses TRBV28 and TRBJ1-4, with 11 bases identical to TRBD1. V trimming: 10 bases; J trimming: 8 bases; junction bases outside the gene matches: 3. The CDR3 totals 12 residues. CDR1 is MDHEN and CDR2 is SYDVKM in the germline V gene.

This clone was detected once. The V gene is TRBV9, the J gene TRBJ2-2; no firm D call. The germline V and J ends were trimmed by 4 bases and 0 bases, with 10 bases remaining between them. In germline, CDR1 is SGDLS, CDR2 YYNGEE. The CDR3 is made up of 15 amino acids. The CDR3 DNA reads TGTGCCAGCAGCTCACGCGTCGCGAACACCGGGGAGCTGTTTTTT. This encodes CASSSRVANTGELFF.

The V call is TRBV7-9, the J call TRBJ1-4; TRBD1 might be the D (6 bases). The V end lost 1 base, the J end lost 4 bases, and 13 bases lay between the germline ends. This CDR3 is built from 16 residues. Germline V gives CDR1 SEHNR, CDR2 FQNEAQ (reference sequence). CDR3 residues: CASSLGQVQYNEKLFF. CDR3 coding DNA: TGTGCCAGCAGCTTAGGACAGGTTCAGTATAATGAAAAACTGTTTTTT.

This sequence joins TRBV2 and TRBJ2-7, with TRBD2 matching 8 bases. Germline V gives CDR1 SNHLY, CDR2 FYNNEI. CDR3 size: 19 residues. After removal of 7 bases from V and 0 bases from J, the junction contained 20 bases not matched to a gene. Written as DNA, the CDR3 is TGTGCCAGCACAATATTCTTCGGGACTAGAGGAACTAGCTCCTACGAGCAGTACTTC. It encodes CASTIFFGTRGTSSYEQYF.

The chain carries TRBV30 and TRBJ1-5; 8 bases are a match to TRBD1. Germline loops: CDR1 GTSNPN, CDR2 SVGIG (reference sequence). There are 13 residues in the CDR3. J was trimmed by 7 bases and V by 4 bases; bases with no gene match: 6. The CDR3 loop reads CAWNRGEKQPQHF. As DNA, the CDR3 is TGTGCCTGGAACAGGGGGGAGAAACAGCCCCAGCATTTT.

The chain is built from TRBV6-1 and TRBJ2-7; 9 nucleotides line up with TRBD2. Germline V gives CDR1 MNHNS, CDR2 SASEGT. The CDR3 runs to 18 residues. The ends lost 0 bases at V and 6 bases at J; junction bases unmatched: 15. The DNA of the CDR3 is TGTGCCAGCAGTGAAGCCCGGGTGGTAGCGGGAGCATCGGGCGAGCAGTACTTC. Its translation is CASSEARVVAGASGEQYF.

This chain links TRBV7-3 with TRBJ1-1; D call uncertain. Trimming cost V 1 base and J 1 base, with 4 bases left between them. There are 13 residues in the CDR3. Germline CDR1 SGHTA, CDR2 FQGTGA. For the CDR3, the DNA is TGTGCCAGCAGCTTAAACAGGAACACTGAAGCTTTCTTT. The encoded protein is CASSLNRNTEAFF.

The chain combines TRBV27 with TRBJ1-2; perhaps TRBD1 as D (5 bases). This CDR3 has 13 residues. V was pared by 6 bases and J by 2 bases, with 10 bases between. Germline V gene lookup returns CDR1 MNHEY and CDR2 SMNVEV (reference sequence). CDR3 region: CASSQGANYGYTF. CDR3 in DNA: TGTGCCAGCAGCCAAGGGGCAAACTATGGCTACACCTTC.

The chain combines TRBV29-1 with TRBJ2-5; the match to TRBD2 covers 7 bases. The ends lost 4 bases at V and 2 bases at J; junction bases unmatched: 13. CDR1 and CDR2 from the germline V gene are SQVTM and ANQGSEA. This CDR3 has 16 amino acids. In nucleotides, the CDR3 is TGCAGCGTTGGGGGGGGTAGGGGAGGGAAGCAAGAGACCCAGTACTTC. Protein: CSVGGGRGGKQETQYF.